The clone carrying this TCR beta chain appeared a single time. What it binds is not known. The table came from immunoSEQ multiplex PCR; TCRdb's copy has only in-frame clones and leaves some out. The repertoire consists of some 690,000 clones, with about 90% occurring once and the leading ten covering roughly 36%. This sample is drawn from a study of shared clonotypes between healthy human individuals. V lost 3 bases to trimming and J lost 5 bases; unmatched junction nucleotides: 6. Germline V CDR1 and CDR2: SGDLS, YYNGEE. The CDR3 spans 16 residues. Study donors comprised healthy, HIV-negative adults devoid of recent acute infection or vaccination. Overall study findings and caveats: What limited the represented genetic and exposure-history diversity was the small number of donors. Naive subsets tended to show greater estimated richness than memory subsets. Among four donors, roughly 5% of naive CD4 clonotypes were found in common.

The rearrangement joins TRBV9 to TRBJ2-5; 14 bases match TRBD2. Sequencing used memory CD8+ T cells from PBMCs. Subset meaning: CD45RO+ cells pooled with CCR7-negative TemRA cells. The clonotype originates from a man aged 18 to 30 in good health. Some clones in this sample may be carry-over from other donors' samples. CDR3 nucleotides: TGTGCCAGCAGCGCGGGACTAGCGGGAGTTCGGGAGACCCAGTACTTC. This translates into CASSAGLAGVRETQYF.